Listed here are 5 T cell receptor beta chains from one sample, sequenced in a study of T cells after yellow fever vaccination. TCRdb itself ran the 5' RACE reads through MiXCR, one entry per CDR3 protein. Of some 560,000 distinct CDR3 sequences listed, roughly a sixth are singletons. The starting material was PBMCs, obtained about 5 days after the first yellow fever vaccination. The origin of the receptors is a man aged 18 to 30 who received the YFV17D yellow fever vaccine.

Turning to this clonotype: One end of the junction varies from germline; a read error may be responsible. The V gene is TRBV10-3, the J gene TRBJ2-1; D uncertain. Per the germline V gene, CDR1 is ENHRY and CDR2 is SYGVKD. The CDR3 totals 12 residues. CDR3 amino acids: CAISDWPPTLLF. Written as DNA, the CDR3 is TGTGCCATCAGTGATTGGCCCCCGACGTTGCTCTTC.

The sample holds a few counts of this clonotype. This sequence joins TRBV9 and TRBJ2-6, with TRBD2 matching 8 bases. The V gene's germline CDR1 is SGDLS and CDR2 YYNGEE. The V and J ends lost 4 bases and 0 bases, in that order; junction bases with no gene match: 9. The CDR3 consists of 18 residues. CDR3 protein: CASSSPLAGLSGANVLTF. The CDR3, as DNA: TGTGCCAGCAGCAGCCCCCTAGCGGGCCTCTCTGGGGCCAACGTCCTGACTTTC.

There are many counts of this clonotype. The chain employs TRBV5-1 and TRBJ2-2; 8 bases align to TRBD1. Germline V lookup: CDR1 SGHRS, CDR2 YFSETQ. The CDR3 runs 16 residues. V lost 4 bases to trimming and J lost 0 bases; unmatched junction nucleotides: 5. The CDR3 DNA follows: TGCGCCAGCAGCAAAGGGACAGGCGCGAACACCGGGGAGCTGTTTTTT. The encoded protein is CASSKGTGANTGELFF. The whole variable domain, remainder taken from reference TRBV5-1 and TRBJ2-2, is KAGVTQTPRYLIKTRGQQVTLSCSPISGHRSVSWYQQTPGQGLQFLFEYFSETQRNKGNFPGRFSGRQFSNSRSEMNVSTLELGDSALYLCASSKGTGANTGELFFGEGSRLTVL.

The V call is TRBV27, the J call TRBJ2-2, with 7 bases aligning to TRBD2. The CDR3 is 12 amino acids. Germline CDR1 reads MNHEY; CDR2 reads SMNVEV (reference sequence). V trimming: 8 bases; J trimming: 4 bases; junction bases outside the gene matches: 1. The CDR3: CASGEGTGELFF. CDR3 in DNA: TGTGCCAGCGGGGAGGGCACCGGGGAGCTGTTTTTT.

The gene calls are TRBV27 and TRBJ2-4, with D possibly being TRBD2 (5 bases). Trimming removed 6 bases at V and 1 base at J, with 10 bases between. The CDR3 sequence is 14 residues long. Germline CDR1 is MNHEY and CDR2 is SMNVEV (reference sequence). The CDR3 DNA follows: TGTGCCAGCAGGAGGGCTTCGGCCAAAAACATTCAGTACTTC. This codes for CASRRASAKNIQYF.